The rows below give T cell receptor beta chains drawn from one sample of a study of spatial heterogeneity in lung cancer. TCRdb fed the 5' RACE reads into MiXCR, producing one record per CDR3 protein. The table lists some 83,000 distinct CDR3 sequences, roughly 8% of them singletons, with roughly 6.4% in the top ten. The sample was PBMCs, taken at surgery. These receptors all come from a male donor with early-stage non-small cell lung cancer. Both conserved end residues are part of each CDR3. D genes are given only for firm matches. Only part of the rows carry a size: once, few, many, or a class if the clone is expanded.

CDR3 DNA,CDR3 protein,J gene,V gene,clone size,D gene
TGTGCCAGCAGTTTGGGGACAGATACAGATACGCAGTATTTT,CASSLGTDTDTQYF,TRBJ2-3,TRBV12-3/TRBV12-4,medium-sized,TRBD1
TGTGCCAGCAGCAAAAGGAGAGTGACTAATGAAAAACTGTTTTTT,CASSKRRVTNEKLFF,TRBJ1-4,TRBV21-1,many,-
TGTGCCAGCAGCTTGAGGGAGACCCAGTACTTC,CASSLRETQYF,TRBJ2-5,TRBV5-6,-,-
TGTGCCAGCTCAAAGGGACAGGGAACCTACGAGCAGTACTTC,CASSKGQGTYEQYF,TRBJ2-7,TRBV18,many,TRBD1
TGTGCCAGCAGCTTAGTTGGTATGGCCGGGGAGCTGTTTTTT,CASSLVGMAGELFF,TRBJ2-2,TRBV7-2,few,-
TGTGCCTGGAGTGGCCTCAATCAGCCCCAGCATTTT,CAWSGLNQPQHF,TRBJ1-5,TRBV30,few,-
TGCAGTGCTAGTCGCTGGACTAACACCGGGGAGCTGTTTTTT,CSASRWTNTGELFF,TRBJ2-2,TRBV20-1,many,-
TGTGCCAGCAGGCCCGGGCTAGCGGCTTACGAGCAGTACTTC,CASRPGLAAYEQYF,TRBJ2-7,TRBV11-2,many,TRBD2
TGTGCCACCAGCAGAGACGACAGGGGCGATTACAATGAGCAGTTCTTC,CATSRDDRGDYNEQFF,TRBJ2-1,TRBV15,-,TRBD1
TGCAGTGCGCCCCCGGGACTAGCGGGCGAATACAATGAGCAGTTCTTC,CSAPPGLAGEYNEQFF,TRBJ2-1,TRBV20-1,many,TRBD2
TGTGCCAGCAGCCCCGATTGGAGGGAGCAGTACTTC,CASSPDWREQYF,TRBJ2-7,TRBV7-6,-,-
TGTGCTGCCAAAGCGGGAGGATCCTACAATGAGCAGTTCTTC,CAAKAGGSYNEQFF,TRBJ2-1,TRBV12-5,-,TRBD2
TGTGCCACCAGTGATTTTTGGACAGGGAACACCGGGGAGCTGTTTTTT,CATSDFWTGNTGELFF,TRBJ2-2,TRBV24-1,few,TRBD1
TGTGCCAGCAGTACGGGGATAAGAGGCACTGAAGCTTTCTTT,CASSTGIRGTEAFF,TRBJ1-1,TRBV27,few,-
TGTGCCACCAGTGATTCGGGGGCCAGCACTGAAGCTTTCTTT,CATSDSGASTEAFF,TRBJ1-1,TRBV24-1,many,-
TGTGCCAGTAGTACGACAGGATCCCAAGAGACCCAGTACTTC,CASSTTGSQETQYF,TRBJ2-5,TRBV19,few,-
TGTGCCATCAGACCTACAGGGGGCCAATATGGCTACACCTTC,CAIRPTGGQYGYTF,TRBJ1-2,TRBV10-3,many,TRBD1
TGTGCCAGCAGCCCTGAAAGACAGTCCTATGGCTACACCTTC,CASSPERQSYGYTF,TRBJ1-2,TRBV12-3/TRBV12-4,-,-
TGCAGTGCCATAGGGACTACCTTAGCCAAAAACATTCAGTACTTC,CSAIGTTLAKNIQYF,TRBJ2-4,TRBV20-1,few,TRBD2
TGTGCCAGTAGTACCCCTCCCGGCGGCTACACCTTC,CASSTPPGGYTF,TRBJ1-2,TRBV19,-,-
TGTGCCAGCAGTCTTAGGGTGCGCGATTCACCCCTCCACTTT,CASSLRVRDSPLHF,TRBJ1-6,TRBV27,many,-
TGTGCCAGCAGCCTTGGGGACATTCAAGAGACCCAGTACTTC,CASSLGDIQETQYF,TRBJ2-5,TRBV9,many,-
TGTGCCAGCAGCGTCGGGACAGACTCCTACGAGCAGTACTTC,CASSVGTDSYEQYF,TRBJ2-7,TRBV9,few,TRBD1
TGTGCCAGCAGTCGCACAGGGGCCTACAATGAGCAGTTCTTC,CASSRTGAYNEQFF,TRBJ2-1,TRBV12-3/TRBV12-4,-,TRBD1
TGCGCCAGCAGTCAAATCAGGGGGCCGTACAATGAGCAGTTCTTC,CASSQIRGPYNEQFF,TRBJ2-1,TRBV23-1,few,TRBD1
TGTGCCAGCAGTGGGGGAAGCTTTAGCACAGATACGCAGTATTTT,CASSGGSFSTDTQYF,TRBJ2-3,TRBV2,many,-
TGTGCCAGCAGCTCCAAGGGCTCCTACAATGAGCAGTTCTTC,CASSSKGSYNEQFF,TRBJ2-1,TRBV7-2,few,-
TGCGCCAGCAGCCCCCGGGCGGGGATGGGCACTGAAGCTTTCTTT,CASSPRAGMGTEAFF,TRBJ1-1,TRBV5-1,many,-
TGTGCCAGCAGCCAGCTCGCTTACTCAAATACGCAGTATTTT,CASSQLAYSNTQYF,TRBJ2-3,TRBV14,few,-
TGTGCTAGCAGCCCCGGGACAGGGTACGGTGAGCAGTTCTTC,CASSPGTGYGEQFF,TRBJ2-1,TRBV7-7,many,TRBD1
TGCAGCGTTGAAGACCCCGGGGAAGAAGCTTTCTTT,CSVEDPGEEAFF,TRBJ1-1,TRBV29-1,many,-
TGTGCCAGCAGCCAAGTCGGGGAGGATCAGCCCCAGCATTTT,CASSQVGEDQPQHF,TRBJ1-5,TRBV4-2,many,-
TGTGCCAGCAGAACAGGGGGTACTGAAGCTTTCTTT,CASRTGGTEAFF,TRBJ1-1,TRBV6-1,many,TRBD1
TGTGCCAGCAGCGTAGGCGCGACCTACGAGCAGTACTTC,CASSVGATYEQYF,TRBJ2-7,TRBV9,many,-
TGTGCCAGCAGGGGAGATGCAGAGACCCAGTACTTC,CASRGDAETQYF,TRBJ2-5,TRBV6-2/TRBV6-3,few,-
TGTGCCAGCAGCCTCCGGGTCTCCTACGAGCAGTACTTC,CASSLRVSYEQYF,TRBJ2-7,TRBV4-2,-,-
TGTGCCAGCAGCGTGGACCCTGGGGTCAATCAGCCCCAGCATTTT,CASSVDPGVNQPQHF,TRBJ1-5,TRBV2,many,-
TGCGCCAGCAGCTTGGGGGACTACACCGGGGAGCTGTTTTTT,CASSLGDYTGELFF,TRBJ2-2,TRBV5-1,many,-
TGTGCCAGCAGCGTAGCTGCAGGGTATTCACCCCTCCACTTT,CASSVAAGYSPLHF,TRBJ1-6,TRBV9,few,-
TGTGCCAGCAGTTCCCCCGGCGGGAGCGGAGCCCGGGATGAGCAGTTCTTC,CASSSPGGSGARDEQFF,TRBJ2-1,TRBV28,few,TRBD2
TGTGCCAGCAGTCTAGGACAGGGAAGGTTTCATTTT,CASSLGQGRFHF,TRBJ1-1,TRBV27,many,TRBD1
TGCGCCAGCAGCCCGGAGGGTCAGGTCAGCTACAATGAGCAGTTCTTC,CASSPEGQVSYNEQFF,TRBJ2-1,TRBV5-1,many,-
TGCAGTGCGGCGGGACTAGCGGGAGGTTCCTACAATGAGCAGTTCTTC,CSAAGLAGGSYNEQFF,TRBJ2-1,TRBV20-1,many,TRBD2
TGTGCCAGCTCACCCCGGACAGGGGGCACAGATACGCAGTATTTT,CASSPRTGGTDTQYF,TRBJ2-3,TRBV18,many,TRBD1
TGCAGTGCTAGAGAAGCCTTGCGGGGGGAGCGCCTACACACAGATACGCAGTATTTT,CSAREALRGERLHTDTQYF,TRBJ2-3,TRBV20-1,many,TRBD2
TGTGCCAGCAGCTTCCCTCGCGGGACTAGTAACACCGGGGAGCTGTTTTTT,CASSFPRGTSNTGELFF,TRBJ2-2,TRBV11-2,-,TRBD2
TGTGCCAGCAGTGAAGTAACAGCGGGAGAGCAGTTCTTC,CASSEVTAGEQFF,TRBJ2-1,TRBV2,-,TRBD2
TGTGCCAGCAGCGGGGAGACTAGCGGGGAGCAGTACTTC,CASSGETSGEQYF,TRBJ2-7,TRBV9,few,TRBD2